Listed below are T cell receptor beta chains from one sample, sequenced in a study of T cell repertoires in cytomegalovirus infection. TCRdb recomputed calls from the reads with MiXCR, one row per CDR3 protein. The sample holds approximately 500,000 distinct CDR3 sequences; approximately 10% are singletons and the top ten take 10%. The sample consisted of PBMCs. The receptors originated from a human donor in good health (CMV status not recorded). Some clones in this sample may be carry-over from other donors' samples. Each CDR3 is given with its conserved first and last residue. The D gene is left open where the match is weak. Size is omitted from some rows. Given values are once, few, many or a class for expanded clones.

abundance	v_gene	j_gene	d_gene	CDR3nt	CDR3aa
many	TRBV4-1	TRBJ1-5	NA	TGCGCCAGCAGCCATCGTTACGGACCGAGCAATCAGCCCCAGCATTTT	CASSHRYGPSNQPQHF
many	TRBV18	TRBJ2-4	TRBD1	TGTGCCAGCTCACCACCTCGGACAGGGAATTTCAAAAACATTCAGTACTTC	CASSPPRTGNFKNIQYF
many	TRBV7-9	TRBJ1-4	TRBD1	TGTGCCAGCAGCCCCTTAGGGGGCCTTAATGAAAAACTGTTTTTT	CASSPLGGLNEKLFF
many	TRBV12-3/TRBV12-4	TRBJ1-5	TRBD1	TGTGCCAGCAGCCAGGGACAGGGGGGCAGCAATCAGCCCCAGCATTTT	CASSQGQGGSNQPQHF
few	TRBV7-9	TRBJ1-5	NA	TGTGCCAGCAGCCCCGGCTGGTTCGATCAGCCCCAGCATTTT	CASSPGWFDQPQHF
many	TRBV28	TRBJ1-5	NA	TGTGCCAGCAGGTCCCCGACCCTGGGCAATCAGCCCCAGCATTTT	CASRSPTLGNQPQHF
many	TRBV20-1	TRBJ2-7	NA	TGCAGTGCTAGAGATCGGGGACCCTACGAGCAGTACTTC	CSARDRGPYEQYF
NA	TRBV5-1	TRBJ2-1	NA	TGCGCCAGCAGCTCACTAAGAGGGGATAGTGAGCAGTTCTTC	CASSSLRGDSEQFF
many	TRBV19	TRBJ1-5	NA	TGTGCCAGTAGTATCTCGGTGGGGGGGCGGAATCAGCCCCAGCATTTT	CASSISVGGRNQPQHF
many	TRBV10-3	TRBJ1-1	TRBD1	TGTGCCATCAGTGAGCTTGCAGGGGGCCTGAACACTGAAGCTTTCTTT	CAISELAGGLNTEAFF
few	TRBV20-1	TRBJ1-1	TRBD1	TGCAGTGCGCTGAGGACAGGGAACCCTGAAGCTTTCTTT	CSALRTGNPEAFF
many	TRBV19	TRBJ1-1	NA	TGTGCCAGTAGTATAGTCCCGGGACGGCTGAACACTGAAGCTTTCTTT	CASSIVPGRLNTEAFF
NA	TRBV12-3/TRBV12-4	TRBJ1-1	NA	TGTGCCAGCAGTTTAACAGGGTGGACTGAAGCTTTCTTT	CASSLTGWTEAFF
NA	TRBV6-2/TRBV6-3	TRBJ1-5	NA	TGTGCCAGCGGTGAGTTTAGCAATCAGCCCCAGCATTTT	CASGEFSNQPQHF
many	TRBV2	TRBJ1-6	NA	TGTGCCGGCGGGGTCTCCTATAATTCACCCCTCCACTTT	CAGGVSYNSPLHF
many	TRBV6-2/TRBV6-3	TRBJ1-5	NA	TGTGCCAGCAGTTACCATAGCAATCAGCCCCAGCATTTT	CASSYHSNQPQHF
many	TRBV7-9	TRBJ2-4	NA	TGTGCCAGCAGCTTACCCGGGAGCAGGAACATTCAGTACTTC	CASSLPGSRNIQYF
many	TRBV20-1	TRBJ2-5	TRBD2	TGCAGTGCCTTAAGAGCGGGAGGAGCGGAGACCCAGTACTTC	CSALRAGGAETQYF
many	TRBV24-1	TRBJ1-5	NA	TGTGCCACCAGTGATTCGGACGGTCCCAATCAGCCCCAGCATTTT	CATSDSDGPNQPQHF
many	TRBV11-2	TRBJ1-4	NA	TGTGCCAGCAGTTGGGAGCAAGTGTCCGCGGGCGATGAAAAACTGTTTTTT	CASSWEQVSAGDEKLFF
once	TRBV18	TRBJ2-7	TRBD2	TGTGCCAGCTCACCAAATCCTAGCGGGAGCTCCTACGAGCAGTACTTC	CASSPNPSGSSYEQYF
many	TRBV7-2	TRBJ2-2	NA	TGTGCCAGCAGCTTAGTACAGGGGAACACCGGGGAGCTGTTTTTT	CASSLVQGNTGELFF
NA	TRBV12-5	TRBJ1-5	NA	TGTGCTAGTGGTTTGGGGGATCAGCCCCAGCATTTT	CASGLGDQPQHF
few	TRBV10-3	TRBJ1-1	NA	TGTGCCGCCGGGGTGGAGGCGACTGAAGCTTTCTTT	CAAGVEATEAFF
few	TRBV27	TRBJ2-1	TRBD2	TGTGCCAGCACCCCGGGACTAGCGGGAGGGACCTCCTACAATGAGCAGTTCTTC	CASTPGLAGGTSYNEQFF
many	TRBV6-5	TRBJ2-3	NA	TGTGCCAGCAGTTACTCCGGCGGGATAGCAACAGATACGCAGTATTTT	CASSYSGGIATDTQYF
many	TRBV20-1	TRBJ2-3	TRBD2	TGCAGTGCTAGAGATAACCTAGCGGGAGAACCAGATACGCAGTATTTT	CSARDNLAGEPDTQYF
many	TRBV18	TRBJ1-4	NA	TGTGCCAGCTCACCATCAAGTACATATGAAAAACTGTTTTTT	CASSPSSTYEKLFF
NA	TRBV20-1	TRBJ2-7	NA	TGCAGTGCTAGAGTCTCCGACAGGTCCACCTACGAGCAGTACTTC	CSARVSDRSTYEQYF
NA	TRBV5-1	TRBJ2-3	TRBD2	TGCGCCAGCAGCTTGGGTAGCGGGGGGGCCGCAGATACGCAGTATTTT	CASSLGSGGAADTQYF
NA	TRBV25-1	TRBJ1-2	NA	TGTGCCAGCAGTGATAAGGGCTATGGCTACACCTTC	CASSDKGYGYTF
many	TRBV28	TRBJ1-3	TRBD1	TGTGCCAGTTTACGGGACAGCCGGCCAAACACCATATATTTT	CASLRDSRPNTIYF
many	TRBV6-6	TRBJ2-3	TRBD1	TGTGCCAGCAGTTACGGGACAGGGCCAGATACGCAGTATTTT	CASSYGTGPDTQYF
NA	TRBV30	TRBJ2-2	NA	TGTGCCTGGAGTGTAGGTACGACGAACACCGGGGAGCTGTTTTTT	CAWSVGTTNTGELFF
NA	TRBV4-1	TRBJ1-2	NA	TGCGCCAGCAGCCAAGGTGGCAGGGACTTCTATGGCTACACCTTC	CASSQGGRDFYGYTF
few	TRBV27	TRBJ2-7	TRBD2	TGTGCCAGCAGTTTATCGATAACCCCTGGGGGAGGGGTCGAGCAGTACTTC	CASSLSITPGGGVEQYF